This T cell receptor beta chain was captured by sequencing in a study of blood T cell repertoires in COVID-19. The germline V gene encodes CDR1 SGHVS and CDR2 FQNEAQ. V was trimmed by 0 bases and J by 13 bases, leaving 13 bases between them. This CDR3 has 13 amino acids. The assay was immunoSEQ multiplex PCR, and TCRdb's table has in-frame clones only and misses some. The sample gives just over 80,000 clones, 75% to 90% of which show up once; roughly 1.2% is in the top ten. The chain employs TRBV7-8 and TRBJ2-1, with D unclear. The clonotype originates from a woman in her forties or fifties with acute COVID-19. The source material was PBMCs or T cells enriched from blood (not recorded which). Written as DNA, the CDR3 is TGTGCCAGCAGCTTAGCCCCAGGTAATGGACAGTTCTTC. It is translated as CASSLAPGNGQFF.